The clone carrying this T cell receptor beta chain was counted between two and nine times. What it binds is unknown. Researchers reported that TCR beta cDNA libraries carried unique molecular identifiers. Using its own MiXCR run on the PCR reads, TCRdb lists one record per CDR3 protein. The data contain almost 700,000 distinct CDR3 sequences, 55% to 60% of them singletons. V dropped 4 bases and J dropped 4; count of bases not matched to a gene: 9. The germline V gene encodes CDR1 DFQATT and CDR2 SNEGSKA (reference sequence). The CDR3 totals 15 residues. The source of the sample is a study of post-analysis software for immune sequencing data. General observations from the study: The five TRBV segments detected at higher frequency in patients than in controls included TRBV5-6, TRBV5-1 and TRBV20-1.

This chain joins TRBV20-1 and TRBJ2-7; 11 nucleotides match TRBD1. The sequenced material came from blood. This clonotype originated in a girl aged 2 to 10 with multiple sclerosis. The CDR3 DNA follows: TGCAGTGCTACCCCCGGGACAGGGGGGAGGTACGAGCAGTACTTC. Translating it yields CSATPGTGGRYEQYF.